This record looks at one TCR beta chain sequence and its context. The RNA input was about 0.5 to 1 ug, and it was reverse transcribed with random hexamers. It was immunoSEQ multiplex PCR that amplified TCR beta CDR3 across 54 Vbeta and 13 Jbeta. TCRdb re-called the immunoSEQ multiplex PCR reads through MiXCR, storing one row per CDR3 protein. This table holds roughly 120,000 distinct CDR3 sequences, around 94% found once. These data originate in a study of CD8 T cells in Susac syndrome. This CDR3 has 12 amino acids. The V gene lost 4 bases and the J gene lost 3 bases, with 7 bases spanning the gap. Sequencing input: CD4+ T cells from PBMCs. The TCR comes from a human donor with multiple sclerosis. V gene TRBV12-3 or TRBV12-4 combines with J gene TRBJ2-7; D assignment may be TRBD1 or TRBD2 (5 bases each). DNA for the CDR3: TGTGCCAGCAGTTCTGGGGGCTACGAGCAGTACTTC. Protein sequence: CASSSGGYEQYF.